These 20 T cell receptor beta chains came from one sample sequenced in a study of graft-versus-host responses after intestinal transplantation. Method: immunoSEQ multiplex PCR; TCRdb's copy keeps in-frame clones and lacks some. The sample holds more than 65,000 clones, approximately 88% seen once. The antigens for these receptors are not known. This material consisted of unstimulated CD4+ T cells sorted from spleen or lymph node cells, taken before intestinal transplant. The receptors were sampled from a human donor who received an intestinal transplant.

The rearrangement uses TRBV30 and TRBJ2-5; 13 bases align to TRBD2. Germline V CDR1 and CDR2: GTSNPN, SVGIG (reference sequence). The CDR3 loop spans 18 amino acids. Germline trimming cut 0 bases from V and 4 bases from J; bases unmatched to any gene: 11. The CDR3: CAWSVTSGGGSWRETQYF. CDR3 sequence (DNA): TGTGCCTGGAGTGTAACTAGCGGGGGGGGTAGTTGGAGAGAGACCCAGTACTTC. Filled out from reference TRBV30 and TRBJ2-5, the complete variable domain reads SQTIHQWPATLVQPVGSPLSLECTVEGTSNPNLYWYRQAAGRGLQLLFYSVGIGQISSEVPQNLSASRPQDRQFILSSKKLLLSDSGFYLCAWSVTSGGGSWRETQYFGPGTRLLVL.

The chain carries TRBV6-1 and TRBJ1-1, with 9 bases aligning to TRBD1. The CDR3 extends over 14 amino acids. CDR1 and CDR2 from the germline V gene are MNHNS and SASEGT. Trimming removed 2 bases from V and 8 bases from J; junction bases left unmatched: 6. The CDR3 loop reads CASSEIPGTGEAFF. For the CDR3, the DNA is TGTGCCAGCAGTGAAATCCCCGGGACAGGGGAAGCTTTCTTT.

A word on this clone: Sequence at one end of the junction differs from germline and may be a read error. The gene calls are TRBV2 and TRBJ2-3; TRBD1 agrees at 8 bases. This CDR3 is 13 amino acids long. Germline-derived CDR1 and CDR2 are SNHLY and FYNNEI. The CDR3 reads CASSDVPGTGGDF. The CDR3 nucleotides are TGTGCCAGCAGTGATGTTCCCGGGACAGGTGGGGATTTT.

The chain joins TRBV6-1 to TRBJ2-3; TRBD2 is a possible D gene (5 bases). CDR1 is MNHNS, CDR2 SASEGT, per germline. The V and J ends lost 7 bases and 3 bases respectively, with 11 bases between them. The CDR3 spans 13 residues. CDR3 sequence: CASTARGTDTQYF. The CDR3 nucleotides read TGTGCCAGCACAGCCCGGGGAACAGATACGCAGTATTTT.

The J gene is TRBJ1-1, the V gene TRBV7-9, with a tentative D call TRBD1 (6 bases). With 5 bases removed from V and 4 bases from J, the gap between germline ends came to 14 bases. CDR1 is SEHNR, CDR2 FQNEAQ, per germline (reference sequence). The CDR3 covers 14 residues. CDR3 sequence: CASSKSGAGTEAFF. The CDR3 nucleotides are TGTGCCAGCAGCAAGTCAGGGGCCGGCACTGAAGCTTTCTTT.

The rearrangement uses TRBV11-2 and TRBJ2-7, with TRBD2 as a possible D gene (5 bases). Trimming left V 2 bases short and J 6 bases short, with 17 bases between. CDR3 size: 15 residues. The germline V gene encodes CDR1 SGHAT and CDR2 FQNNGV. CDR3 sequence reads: CASSLRMADSGEQYF. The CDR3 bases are TGTGCCAGCAGCTTAAGGATGGCGGACTCGGGCGAGCAGTACTTC.

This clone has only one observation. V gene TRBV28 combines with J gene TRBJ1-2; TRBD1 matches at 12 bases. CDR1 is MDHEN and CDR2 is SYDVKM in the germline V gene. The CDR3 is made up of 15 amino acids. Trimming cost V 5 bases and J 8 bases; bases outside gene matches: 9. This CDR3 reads CASSAPGQGAIGYTF. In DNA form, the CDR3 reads TGTGCCAGCAGTGCGCCGGGACAGGGGGCGATAGGCTACACCTTC.

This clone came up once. The CDR3 reads CASSQRAGAQQPQHF. The CDR3 nucleotides read TGCGCCAGCAGCCAACGAGCGGGGGCCCAACAGCCCCAGCATTTT. The rearrangement joins TRBV4-1 to TRBJ1-5; possibly TRBD1 for D (6 bases). The CDR3 consists of 15 residues. In germline, CDR1 is MGHRA, CDR2 YSYEKL. V dropped 2 bases and J dropped 7 bases, with 15 bases sitting between them.

DNA of the CDR3: TGTGCCAGCAGTTACGATCCGGGACAGTATGGCTACACCTTC. Translated, it gives CASSYDPGQYGYTF. The rearrangement joins TRBV6-5 to TRBJ1-2, with 7 bases that match TRBD1. This CDR3 has 14 amino acids. V lost 2 bases and J lost 5; bases outside the gene matches: 5. Germline loops: CDR1 MNHEY, CDR2 SVGAGI.

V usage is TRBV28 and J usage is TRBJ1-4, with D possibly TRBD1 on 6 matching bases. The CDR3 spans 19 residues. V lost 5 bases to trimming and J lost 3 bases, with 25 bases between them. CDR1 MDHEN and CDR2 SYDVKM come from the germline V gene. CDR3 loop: CASSPEYETGSPSNEKLFF. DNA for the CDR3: TGTGCCAGCAGTCCAGAATACGAAACAGGGAGCCCTTCTAATGAAAAACTGTTTTTT.

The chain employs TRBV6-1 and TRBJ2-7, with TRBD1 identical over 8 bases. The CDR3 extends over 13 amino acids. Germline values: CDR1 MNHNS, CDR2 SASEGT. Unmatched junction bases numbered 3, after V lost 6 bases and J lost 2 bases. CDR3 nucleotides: TGTGCCAGCAGAGGGGACAGGCCCTACGAGCAGTACTTC. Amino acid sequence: CASRGDRPYEQYF.

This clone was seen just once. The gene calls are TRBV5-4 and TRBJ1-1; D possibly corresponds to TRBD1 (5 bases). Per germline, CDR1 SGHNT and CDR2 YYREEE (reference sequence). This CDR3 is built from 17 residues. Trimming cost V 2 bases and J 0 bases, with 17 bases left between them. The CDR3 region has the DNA TGTGCCAGCAGCTTAACTCCCACAGGATCCGTGAACACTGAAGCTTTCTTT. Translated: CASSLTPTGSVNTEAFF.

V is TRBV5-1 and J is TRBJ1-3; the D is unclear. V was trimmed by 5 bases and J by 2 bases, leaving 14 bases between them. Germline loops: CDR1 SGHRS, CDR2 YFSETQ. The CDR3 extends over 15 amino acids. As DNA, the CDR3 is TGCGCCAGCAGTATAGGCGGGGTGGCTGGAAACACCATATATTTT. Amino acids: CASSIGGVAGNTIYF.

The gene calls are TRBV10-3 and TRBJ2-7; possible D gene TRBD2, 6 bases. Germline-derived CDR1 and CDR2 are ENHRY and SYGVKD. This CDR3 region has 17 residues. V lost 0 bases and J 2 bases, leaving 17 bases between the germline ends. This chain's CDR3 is CAISESGGATVPYEQYF. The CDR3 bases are TGTGCCATCAGTGAGTCGGGGGGAGCGACCGTACCCTACGAGCAGTACTTC.

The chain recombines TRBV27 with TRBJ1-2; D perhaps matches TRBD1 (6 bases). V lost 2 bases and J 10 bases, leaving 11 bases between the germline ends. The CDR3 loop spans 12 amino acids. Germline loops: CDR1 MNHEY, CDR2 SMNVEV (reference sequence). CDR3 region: CASSLQGRDYTF. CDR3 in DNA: TGTGCCAGCAGTTTACAGGGGAGAGACTACACCTTC.

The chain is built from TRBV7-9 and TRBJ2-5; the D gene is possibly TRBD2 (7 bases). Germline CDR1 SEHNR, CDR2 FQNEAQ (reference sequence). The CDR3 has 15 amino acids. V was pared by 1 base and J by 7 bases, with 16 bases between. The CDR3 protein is CASSLVAGLTGTQYF. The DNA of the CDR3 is TGTGCCAGCAGCTTAGTAGCGGGCCTGACAGGGACCCAGTACTTC.

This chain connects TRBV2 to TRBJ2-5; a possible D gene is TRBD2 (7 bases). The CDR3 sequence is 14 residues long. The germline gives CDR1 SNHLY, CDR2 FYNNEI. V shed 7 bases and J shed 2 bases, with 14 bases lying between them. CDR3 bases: TGTGCCAGCAAAGGGGGGGGCTGGCAAGAGACCCAGTACTTC. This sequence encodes CASKGGGWQETQYF. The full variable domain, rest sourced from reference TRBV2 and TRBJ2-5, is EPEVTQTPSHQVTQMGQEVILRCVPISNHLYFYWYRQILGQKVEFLVSFYNNEISEKSEIFDDQFSVERPDGSNFTLKIRSTKLEDSAMYFCASKGGGWQETQYFGPGTRLLVL.

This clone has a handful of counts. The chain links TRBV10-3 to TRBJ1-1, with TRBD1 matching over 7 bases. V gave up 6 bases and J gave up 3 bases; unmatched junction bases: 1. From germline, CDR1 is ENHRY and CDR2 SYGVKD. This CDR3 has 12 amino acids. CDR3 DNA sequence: TGTGCCATCAGCACAGGGGACACTGAAGCTTTCTTT. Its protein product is CAISTGDTEAFF.

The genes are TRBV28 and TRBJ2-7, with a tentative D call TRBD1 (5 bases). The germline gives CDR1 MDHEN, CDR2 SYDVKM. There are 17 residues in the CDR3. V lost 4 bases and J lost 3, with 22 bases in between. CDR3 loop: CASSSPKAGRPFYEQYF. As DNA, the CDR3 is TGTGCCAGCAGTTCCCCCAAGGCAGGGCGACCTTTCTACGAGCAGTACTTC.

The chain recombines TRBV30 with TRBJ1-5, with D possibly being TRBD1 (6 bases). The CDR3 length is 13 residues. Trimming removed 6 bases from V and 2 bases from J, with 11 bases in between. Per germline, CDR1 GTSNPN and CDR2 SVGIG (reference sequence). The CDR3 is CACQGNGNQPQHF. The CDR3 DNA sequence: TGTGCCTGCCAGGGGAATGGCAATCAGCCCCAGCATTTT.